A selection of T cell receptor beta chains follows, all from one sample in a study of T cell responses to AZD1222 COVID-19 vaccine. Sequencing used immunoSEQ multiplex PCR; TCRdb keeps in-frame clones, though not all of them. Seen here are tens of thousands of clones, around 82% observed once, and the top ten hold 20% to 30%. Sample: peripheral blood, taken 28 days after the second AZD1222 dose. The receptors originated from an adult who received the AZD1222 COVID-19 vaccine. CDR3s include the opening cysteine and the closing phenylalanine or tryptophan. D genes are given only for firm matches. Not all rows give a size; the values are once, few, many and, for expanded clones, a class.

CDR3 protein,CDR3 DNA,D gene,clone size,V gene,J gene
CASSQERDRGTLDEKLFF,TGTGCCAGCAGCCAAGAACGGGACAGGGGAACGTTGGATGAAAAACTGTTTTTT,TRBD1,few,TRBV3-1/TRBV3-2,TRBJ1-4
CASSPDRTGNTIYF,TGCGCCAGCAGTCCAGACAGGACCGGAAACACCATATATTTT,-,-,TRBV4-3,TRBJ1-3
CSVRQGPIAQYF,TGCAGCGTTCGGCAGGGACCAATAGCGCAGTATTTT,-,-,TRBV29-1,TRBJ2-3
CASSKFWQGAIYEQYF,TGTGCCAGCAGCAAATTCTGGCAGGGGGCTATCTACGAGCAGTACTTC,-,-,TRBV21-1,TRBJ2-7
CASSLDLASGSSGELFF,TGTGCCAGCAGCTTAGATCTCGCTAGCGGGAGTTCCGGGGAGCTGTTTTTT,TRBD2,-,TRBV11-3,TRBJ2-2
CASSSAPGVHEQYF,TGTGCCAGCAGTTCCGCCCCAGGGGTCCACGAGCAGTACTTC,-,-,TRBV6-5,TRBJ2-7
CASSALGPNNSPLHF,TGTGCCAGCAGCGCCCTCGGTCCCAATAATTCACCCCTCCACTTT,-,once,TRBV9,TRBJ1-6
CAWRDRAGGNTIYF,TGTGCCTGGCGCGACAGGGCAGGAGGAAACACCATATATTTT,TRBD1,once,TRBV30,TRBJ1-3
CASTLSTGGTEQFF,TGTGCCAGCACTTTGAGTACAGGGGGCACTGAGCAGTTCTTC,TRBD1,medium-sized,TRBV27,TRBJ2-1
CASSYFGTDYGYTF,TGTGCCAGCAGTTACTTCGGGACAGATTATGGCTACACCTTC,TRBD1,-,TRBV6-2/TRBV6-3,TRBJ1-2
CASTTAASYEQYF,TGTGCCAGCACGACGGCAGCTTCCTACGAGCAGTACTTC,-,-,TRBV12-3/TRBV12-4,TRBJ2-7
CASSYDGTVKMNTEAFF,TGCGCCAGCAGCTACGATGGGACAGTAAAAATGAACACTGAAGCTTTCTTT,TRBD1,-,TRBV5-1,TRBJ1-1
CATRQGEISPLHF,TGTGCCACCAGACAGGGGGAGATTTCACCCCTCCACTTT,TRBD1,-,TRBV2,TRBJ1-6
CASSYSQAYEQYF,TGTGCCAGCAGTTACAGTCAAGCCTACGAGCAGTACTTC,-,-,TRBV6-2/TRBV6-3,TRBJ2-7
CASSQDWDQGPIMKKLFF,TGCGCCAGCAGCCAAGATTGGGATCAGGGGCCAATAATGAAAAAACTGTTTTTT,-,-,TRBV4-3,TRBJ1-4
CASSFATGRDGELFF,TGTGCCAGCAGCTTTGCGACAGGGAGAGACGGGGAGCTGTTTTTT,TRBD1,-,TRBV7-9,TRBJ2-2
CASRPTGGNQPQHF,TGCGCCAGCAGACCAACAGGGGGCAATCAGCCCCAGCATTTT,TRBD1,-,TRBV5-1,TRBJ1-5
CASSPGATNYGYTF,TGCGCCAGCAGCCCAGGAGCAACTAACTATGGCTACACCTTC,-,-,TRBV4-1,TRBJ1-2
CASSLTGRGGDSYEQYF,TGCGCCAGCAGCTTGACAGGGCGTGGGGGAGACTCCTACGAGCAGTACTTC,-,-,TRBV5-1,TRBJ2-7
CASSRSGTSGRFYEQYF,TGTGCCAGCAGTCGCTCCGGGACTAGCGGGAGGTTCTACGAGCAGTACTTC,TRBD2,few,TRBV27,TRBJ2-7